The 28 T cell receptor beta chains given below trace back to one sample, sequenced in a study of T cell repertoires in cytomegalovirus infection. TCRdb reanalysed the reads using MiXCR and keeps one entry per CDR3 protein. The sample contains approximately 500,000 distinct CDR3 sequences, 16% of which appear only once. Material: CD8+ T cells from PBMCs. The receptor source for this set is a human donor in good health (CMV status not recorded). Some clones in this sample may be carry-over from other donors' samples.

The J gene is TRBJ2-5, the V gene TRBV5-1; 16 bases match TRBD2. Germline V CDR1 and CDR2: SGHRS, YFSETQ. The CDR3 runs to 16 residues. V trimming: 6 bases; J trimming: 5 bases; junction bases outside the gene matches: 7. CDR3 coding DNA: TGCGCCAGCATCGGGACTAGCGGGAGGGACCTGGAGACCCAGTACTTC. Protein: CASIGTSGRDLETQYF. Based on the CDR3 plus reference TRBV5-1 and TRBJ2-5, the full variable domain is KAGVTQTPRYLIKTRGQQVTLSCSPISGHRSVSWYQQTPGQGLQFLFEYFSETQRNKGNFPGRFSGRQFSNSRSEMNVSTLELGDSALYLCASIGTSGRDLETQYFGPGTRLLVL.

This clonotype was counted a few times. The chain combines TRBV27 with TRBJ2-1, with unresolved D. Germline assignment: CDR1 MNHEY and CDR2 SMNVEV (reference sequence). The CDR3 covers 13 residues. Deletions cut 3 bases from V and 5 bases from J, with 8 bases between. The CDR3 region is CASSFIGDNEQFF. The CDR3 region has the DNA TGTGCCAGCAGTTTCATTGGGGACAATGAGCAGTTCTTC.

This clonotype was recorded at least ten times. The V gene is TRBV15, the J gene TRBJ1-1, with unresolved D. Trimming shortened V by 0 bases and J by 5 bases, and 1 base separated the two germline ends. Germline loops: CDR1 LNHNV, CDR2 YYDKDF (reference sequence). The CDR3 is 11 residues long. This CDR3 is CATSRDTEAFF. The CDR3 DNA reads TGTGCCACCAGCAGAGATACTGAAGCTTTCTTT. Combining the CDR3 with reference TRBV15 and TRBJ1-1 gives the whole variable domain DAMVIQNPRYQVTQFGKPVTLSCSQTLNHNVMYWYQQKSSQAPKLLFHYYDKDFNNEADTPDNFQSRRPNTSFCFLDIRSPGLGDTAMYLCATSRDTEAFFGQGTRLTVV.

The rearrangement links TRBV7-9 to TRBJ2-4; D may be TRBD2 (7 bases). CDR3 length: 16 residues. Germline V lookup: CDR1 SEHNR, CDR2 FQNEAQ (reference sequence). Trimming left V 5 bases short and J 2 bases short, with 16 bases between. Here the CDR3 reads CASSPGGTSTKNIQYF. The DNA of the CDR3 is TGTGCCAGCAGCCCCGGGGGGACATCGACCAAAAACATTCAGTACTTC.

The CDR3 reads CAWSQGLTEAFF. CDR3 DNA sequence: TGTGCCTGGAGCCAGGGGCTCACTGAAGCTTTCTTT. The V call is TRBV30, the J call TRBJ1-1; D may be TRBD1 (6 bases). V lost 3 bases and J lost 4, with 9 bases in between. The CDR3 is 12 amino acids. CDR1 and CDR2 from the germline V gene are GTSNPN and SVGIG (reference sequence). Complete variable domain (other parts from reference TRBV30 and TRBJ1-1): SQTIHQWPATLVQPVGSPLSLECTVEGTSNPNLYWYRQAAGRGLQLLFYSVGIGQISSEVPQNLSASRPQDRQFILSSKKLLLSDSGFYLCAWSQGLTEAFFGQGTRLTVV.

J is TRBJ2-3 and V is TRBV3-1; D is undetermined. Trimming shortened V by 0 bases and J by 1 base, and 5 bases separated the two germline ends. The germline CDR1 and CDR2 sequences are LGHDT and YNNKEL (reference sequence). CDR3 length: 14 amino acids. The CDR3 DNA follows: TGTGCCAGCAGCCAAGATCAGGGCACAGATACGCAGTATTTT. This encodes CASSQDQGTDTQYF.

This clonotype was observed at least ten times. This chain links TRBV12-3 or TRBV12-4 with TRBJ2-3, with a weak D call TRBD2 (6 bases). This CDR3 has 14 amino acids. V was trimmed by 1 base and J by 7 bases, leaving 12 bases between them. The CDR3 sequence is CASSLGGVRHTQYF. CDR3 nucleotide sequence: TGTGCCAGCAGTTTAGGGGGGGTTAGGCATACGCAGTATTTT.

The J gene is TRBJ2-7, the V gene TRBV10-3, with TRBD2 matching 10 bases. The CDR3 covers 15 residues. The ends lost 3 bases at V and 3 bases at J; junction bases unmatched: 5. Germline CDR1 and CDR2: ENHRY and SYGVKD. The DNA for the CDR3 is TGTGCCATCAGTGATTCCGGGACTAGCGTCTACGAGCAGTACTTC. Protein: CAISDSGTSVYEQYF.

V is TRBV20-1 and J is TRBJ2-5; TRBD2 agrees at 9 bases. Germline CDR1 and CDR2: DFQATT and SNEGSKA (reference sequence). This CDR3 is built from 16 residues. V lost 5 bases and J lost 3; bases outside the gene matches: 13. The DNA of the CDR3 is TGCAGTGCTCACCCTACGACTAGCGGATATAAAGAGACCCAGTACTTC. Protein sequence: CSAHPTTSGYKETQYF.

This clonotype was observed at least ten times. The V gene is TRBV7-9, the J gene TRBJ2-7, with D unresolved. V gave up 3 bases and J gave up 3 bases, with 12 bases separating them. This CDR3 contains 14 residues. The germline V gene has CDR1 SEHNR and CDR2 FQNEAQ (reference sequence). CDR3 sequence reads: CASSLPGHFYEQYF. The DNA of the CDR3 is TGTGCCAGCAGCTTGCCCGGGCACTTCTACGAGCAGTACTTC.

This clonotype was recorded many times. The rearrangement uses TRBV6-1 and TRBJ1-2; 9 nucleotides agree with TRBD1. Germline V gene sequence: CDR1 MNHNS, CDR2 SASEGT. The CDR3 contains 17 residues. J lost 2 bases, V lost 8 bases, and 15 bases had no gene match. This CDR3 is CASCPGQGAFGNYGYTF. CDR3 DNA: TGTGCCAGCTGCCCGGGACAGGGAGCCTTCGGGAACTATGGCTACACCTTC.

This sequence joins TRBV9 and TRBJ2-7; 7 bases are a match to TRBD2. This CDR3 region has 14 residues. V lost 0 bases, J lost 10 bases, and 10 bases stayed unmatched. Germline lookup yields CDR1 SGDLS and CDR2 YYNGEE. CDR3 residues: CASSVEGGSGPQYF. The DNA of the CDR3 is TGTGCCAGCAGCGTAGAGGGCGGTAGCGGGCCTCAGTACTTC.

CDR3: CASSGTGIHEQFF. CDR3 nucleotide sequence: TGTGCCAGCAGTGGGACAGGGATCCATGAGCAGTTCTTC. The rearrangement uses TRBV2 and TRBJ2-1; 8 bases align to TRBD1. Trimming removed 4 bases from V and 8 bases from J; junction bases left unmatched: 4. The CDR3 covers 13 residues. Germline CDR1 and CDR2: SNHLY and FYNNEI. Full variable domain (remainder filled in from reference TRBV2 and TRBJ2-1): EPEVTQTPSHQVTQMGQEVILRCVPISNHLYFYWYRQILGQKVEFLVSFYNNEISEKSEIFDDQFSVERPDGSNFTLKIRSTKLEDSAMYFCASSGTGIHEQFFGPGTRLTVL.

The gene calls are TRBV6-1 and TRBJ2-1, with 10 nucleotides matching TRBD2. The CDR3 sequence is 15 residues long. The germline CDR1 and CDR2 sequences are MNHNS and SASEGT. The junction had 7 bases not matched to a gene; V was cut back by 2 bases and J by 9 bases. CDR3 sequence: CASSERLAGALEQFF. The CDR3 nucleotides are TGTGCCAGCAGTGAAAGGCTAGCGGGGGCGCTTGAGCAGTTCTTC.

This clonotype was observed a few times. The chain couples TRBV13 to TRBJ2-1; 8 positions agree with TRBD1. Germline V CDR1 and CDR2: PRHDT, FYEKMQ (reference sequence). V was pared by 6 bases and J by 6 bases, with 7 bases of the junction left unmatched. This CDR3 contains 14 residues. In nucleotides, the CDR3 is TGTGCCAGCAGTTGGGCCACAGGGGGCAATGAGCAGTTCTTC. Residues: CASSWATGGNEQFF.

This clonotype was observed at least ten times. The rearrangement links TRBV7-8 to TRBJ2-7; D unresolved. Trimming shortened V by 5 bases and J by 4 bases, and 12 bases separated the two germline ends. The CDR3 runs 13 residues. Germline assignment: CDR1 SGHVS and CDR2 FQNEAQ. The CDR3 is CASSQDPTYEQYF. In nucleotides, the CDR3 is TGTGCCAGCAGCCAGGACCCCACTTACGAGCAGTACTTC.

This chain connects TRBV9 to TRBJ2-1, with D unclear. Germline CDR1 reads SGDLS; CDR2 reads YYNGEE. The CDR3 extends over 18 amino acids. V was trimmed by 4 bases and J by 0 bases, leaving 20 bases between them. CDR3 coding DNA: TGTGCCAGCAGCAATCGAGTCGAGGCGGCTAGCTCCTACAATGAGCAGTTCTTC. Amino acid sequence: CASSNRVEAASSYNEQFF.

This clonotype showed up many times. The chain employs TRBV12-3 or TRBV12-4 and TRBJ2-7; D is possibly TRBD2 (5 bases). Trimming stripped 2 bases from V and 3 bases from J, with 14 bases between. The CDR3 is 15 residues long. CDR3 coding DNA: TGTGCCAGCAGTTTACGGACTGGTACGGGCTACGAGCAGTACTTC. It yields the protein CASSLRTGTGYEQYF.

At least ten counts were recorded for this clonotype. The V gene is TRBV7-8, the J gene TRBJ2-7, with TRBD1 as a possible D gene (5 bases). CDR1 is SGHVS and CDR2 is FQNEAQ in the germline V gene. This CDR3 region has 15 residues. Between the trimmed V and J ends, which lost 6 bases and 3 bases, there was a span of 18 bases. CDR3 bases: TGTGCCAGCAGTCCATACCAGGGATTAAACTACGAGCAGTACTTC. Translated: CASSPYQGLNYEQYF.

The chain uses TRBV7-6 and TRBJ2-7, with 8 bases lining up with TRBD1. The CDR3 contains 17 residues. The V and J ends lost 5 bases and 1 base, in that order; junction bases with no gene match: 13. From germline, CDR1 is SGHVS and CDR2 FNYEAQ. The DNA for the CDR3 is TGTGCCAGCAGCCCACGAACCGGGACAGGTGATTCCTACGAGCAGTACTTC. Protein sequence: CASSPRTGTGDSYEQYF.

This clonotype was recorded at least ten times. The rearrangement links TRBV12-3 or TRBV12-4 to TRBJ2-2; 11 nucleotides align to TRBD1. This CDR3 spans 21 amino acids. The V and J ends lost 4 bases and 5 bases, in that order; junction bases with no gene match: 21. The CDR3 spells CASSSSLPNRDRGERTGELFF. CDR3 coding DNA: TGTGCCAGCAGTTCCTCGCTGCCGAACCGGGACAGGGGGGAAAGAACCGGGGAGCTGTTTTTT.

This clonotype has ten or more counts. V gene TRBV12-3 or TRBV12-4 combines with J gene TRBJ2-6; D possibly corresponds to TRBD1 (5 bases). The CDR3 spans 17 residues. V lost 7 bases and J lost 2, with 18 bases in between. CDR3 region: CASTSSGFSAGANVLTF. DNA for the CDR3: TGTGCCAGCACTTCCTCAGGGTTCTCTGCTGGGGCCAACGTCCTGACTTTC.

Worth noting for this clonotype: This may be a read error: a much more frequent sequence differs by one nucleotide. This chain connects TRBV12-3 or TRBV12-4 to TRBJ1-2, with D tentatively TRBD1 (5 bases). The CDR3 covers 14 residues. Trimming cost V 6 bases and J 4 bases, with 15 bases left between them. CDR3 sequence (DNA): TGTGCCAGCAGCTTGGGGGAAAGGGCCTATGGCTACACCTTC. Encoded protein: CASSLGERAYGYTF.

This clonotype was seen many times. The chain is built from TRBV7-2 and TRBJ1-3; D not certain. This CDR3 has 15 residues. Trimming left V 3 bases short and J 0 bases short, with 9 bases between. Germline CDR1 and CDR2: SGHTA and FQGNSA. The CDR3 DNA follows: TGTGCCAGCAGCTTGTACGGCCTCTCTGGAAACACCATATATTTT. Its translation: CASSLYGLSGNTIYF.

This clonotype was counted at least ten times. The chain has TRBV7-3 and TRBJ1-1; D call uncertain. V lost 5 bases and J 5 bases, leaving 18 bases between the germline ends. CDR1 is SGHTA, CDR2 FQGTGA, per germline. The CDR3 is 15 amino acids. The CDR3, as DNA: TGTGCCAGCAGCACCGACGGTGCCCCGGGGACTGAAGCTTTCTTT. Its translation is CASSTDGAPGTEAFF.

This clonotype has at least ten counts. The V and J genes are TRBV7-9 and TRBJ2-7; D is uncertain. Trimming removed 8 bases from V and 3 bases from J, with 23 bases in between. CDR3 length: 16 residues. The germline V gene encodes CDR1 SEHNR and CDR2 FQNEAQ (reference sequence). CDR3 amino acids: CASSPGGVALGYEQYF. CDR3 coding DNA: TGTGCCAGCTCCCCGGGTGGCGTGGCTTTAGGCTACGAGCAGTACTTC.

In this sample, this clonotype turned up many times. The chain combines TRBV23-1 with TRBJ2-2; 14 bases fit TRBD2. TRBV23-1 is an ORF for which the function is uncertain. The CDR3 covers 20 residues. Germline trimming cut 0 bases from V and 5 bases from J; bases unmatched to any gene: 11. CDR3: CASSQSGTSGSWDWTGELFF. CDR3 DNA sequence: TGCGCCAGCAGTCAATCGGGGACTAGCGGGAGCTGGGACTGGACCGGGGAGCTGTTTTTT.

The chain has TRBV5-4 and TRBJ2-7, with D tentatively TRBD2 (6 bases). Germline V gene data show CDR1 as SGHNT and CDR2 as YYREEE (reference sequence). The CDR3 spans 15 residues. V lost 2 bases to trimming and J lost 0 bases, with 12 bases between them. CDR3 loop: CASSFQERVSYEQYF. DNA of the CDR3: TGTGCCAGCAGCTTCCAAGAGCGGGTCTCCTACGAGCAGTACTTC. Drawing the rest from reference TRBV5-4 and TRBJ2-7, the complete variable domain is ETGVTQSPTHLIKTRGQQVTLRCSSQSGHNTVSWYQQALGQGPQFIFQYYREEENGRGNFPPRFSGLQFPNYSSELNVNALELDDSALYLCASSFQERVSYEQYFGPGTRLTVT.